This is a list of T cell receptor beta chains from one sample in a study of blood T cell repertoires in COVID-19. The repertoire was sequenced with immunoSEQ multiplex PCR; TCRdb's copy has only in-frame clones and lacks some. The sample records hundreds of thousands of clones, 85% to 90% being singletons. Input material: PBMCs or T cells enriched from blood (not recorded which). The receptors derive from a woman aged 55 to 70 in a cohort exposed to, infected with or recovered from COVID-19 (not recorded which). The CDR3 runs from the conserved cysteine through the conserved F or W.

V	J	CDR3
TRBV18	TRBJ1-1	CASSPRGHSPEAFF
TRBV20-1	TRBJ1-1	CSALRGEAFF
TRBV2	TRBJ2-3	CASSRDTSTDTQYF
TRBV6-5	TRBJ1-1	CASMTGGNTEAFF
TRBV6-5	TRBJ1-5	CASSPGLASNQPQHF
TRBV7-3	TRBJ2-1	CASSLVRGNEQFF
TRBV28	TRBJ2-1	CASTSRVPKRGNYNEQFF
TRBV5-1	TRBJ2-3	CASSLSGTPEDTQYF
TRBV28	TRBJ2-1	CASIPSAGKDNEQFF
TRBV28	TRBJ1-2	CASSLSIGSLLGYTF
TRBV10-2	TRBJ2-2	CASLSDSVDTGELFF
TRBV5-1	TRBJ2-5	CASSKLPNWETQYF
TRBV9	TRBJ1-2	CASSVEVAGRGHGYTF
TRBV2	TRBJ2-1	CASKDSTYNEQFF
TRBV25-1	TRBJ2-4	CASRQGGDIQYF
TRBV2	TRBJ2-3	CASSEQGPRVTDTQYF
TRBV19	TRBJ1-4	CASTDPRGPTNEKLFF
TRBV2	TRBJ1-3	CASRGQLSGNTIYF
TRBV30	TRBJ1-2	CAWSAGQGVYGYTF
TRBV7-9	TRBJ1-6	CASSSRDSYNSPLHF
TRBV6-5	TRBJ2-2	CASRVDRGLAGELFF
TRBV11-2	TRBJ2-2	CASSLGLAGAPSTGELFF
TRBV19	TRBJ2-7	CASSFPRRGGYEQYF
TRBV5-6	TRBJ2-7	CASSLVRGPGGGTYEQYF
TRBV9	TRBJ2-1	CASSKTSGEYNEQFF
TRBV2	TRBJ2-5	CASRGTSGRGEETQYF
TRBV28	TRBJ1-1	CASSPLVESEAFF
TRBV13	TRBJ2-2	CASRLEGLSPVPNANTGELFF
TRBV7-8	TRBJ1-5	CASSLGTGVSQPQHF
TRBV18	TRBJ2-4	CASSAEVAKNIQYF
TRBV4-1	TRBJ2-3	CASSQEGGGSPHTQYF
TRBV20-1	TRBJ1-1	CSARGQGAFF
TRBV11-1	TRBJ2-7	CASSLELAGAYEQYF
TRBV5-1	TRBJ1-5	CASRTGAGQPQHF
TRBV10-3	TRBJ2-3	CATGGTDTQYF
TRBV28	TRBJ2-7	CASRSWEVMSYEQYF
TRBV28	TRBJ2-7	CASSFGQGVYEQYF